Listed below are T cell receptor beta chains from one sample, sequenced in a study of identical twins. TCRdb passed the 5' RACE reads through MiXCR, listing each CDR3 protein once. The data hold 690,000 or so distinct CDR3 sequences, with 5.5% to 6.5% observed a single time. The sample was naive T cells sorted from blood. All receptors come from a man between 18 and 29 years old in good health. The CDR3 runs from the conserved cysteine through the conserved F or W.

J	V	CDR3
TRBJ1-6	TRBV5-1	CASSSRTDSSYNSPLHF
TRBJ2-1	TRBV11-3	CASSTHRGLNGYNEQFF
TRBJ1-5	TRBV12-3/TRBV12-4	CASSSHRVRQPQHF
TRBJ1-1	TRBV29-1	CSVEGRGEAEAFF
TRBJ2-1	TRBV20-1	CSASGLAGGLNEQFF
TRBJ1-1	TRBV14	CASSVKMNTEAFF
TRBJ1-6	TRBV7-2	CASSLAPVGPGSPLHF
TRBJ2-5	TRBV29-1	CSVELEETQYF
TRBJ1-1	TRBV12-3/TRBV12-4	CASSIGTRALNTEAFF
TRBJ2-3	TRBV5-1	CASSFGSGRSADTQYF
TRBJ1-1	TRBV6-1	CASSRTGGVGTEAFF
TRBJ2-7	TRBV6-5	CASSYTGTAYEQYF
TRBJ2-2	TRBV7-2	CASSVGFASRTGELFF
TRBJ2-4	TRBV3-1	CASSQGLAGALAKNIQYF
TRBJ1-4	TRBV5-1	CASSYDRPTNEKLFF
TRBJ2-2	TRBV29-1	CSVLVGGNTGELFF
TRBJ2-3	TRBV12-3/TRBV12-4	CASSSPGAPSTDTQYF
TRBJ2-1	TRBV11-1	CASSRRPGQGVLGLGGEQFF
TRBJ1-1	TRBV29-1	CSTLTVNTEAFF
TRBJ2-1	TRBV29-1	CSHSYYNDQFF
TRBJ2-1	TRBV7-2	CASSLAGLAAVNEQFF
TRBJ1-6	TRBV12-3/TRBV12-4	CASSSGGFSPLHF
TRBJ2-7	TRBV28	CASSPTVRSYEQYF
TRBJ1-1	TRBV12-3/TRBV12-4	CASVREAGRGTEAFF
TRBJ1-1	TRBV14	CASSQDIVGEAFF
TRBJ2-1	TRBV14	CASSQVPEEQRNEQFF
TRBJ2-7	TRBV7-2	CASSLGRDRGPFEQYF